Sequencing of this TCR beta chain was carried out in a study of shared clonotypes between healthy human individuals. The assay was immunoSEQ multiplex PCR, and TCRdb's table has in-frame clones only and misses some. The sample has around 2.5 million clones, approximately 94% seen once. The CDR3 has 13 residues. The V and J ends lost 6 bases and 5 bases respectively, with 11 bases between them. CDR1 is MDHEN, CDR2 SYDVKM, per germline. The chain recombines TRBV28 with TRBJ2-1, with D hard to call. Sample: naive CD4+ T cells from PBMCs. The sample's subset: CD45RA+ positively selected. The sequence was obtained from a man in his late teens or twenties in good health. Some clones in this sample may be carry-over from other donors' samples. CDR3 amino acids: CASRAPSNNEQFF. CDR3 in DNA: TGTGCCAGCAGGGCCCCCTCGAACAATGAGCAGTTCTTC.